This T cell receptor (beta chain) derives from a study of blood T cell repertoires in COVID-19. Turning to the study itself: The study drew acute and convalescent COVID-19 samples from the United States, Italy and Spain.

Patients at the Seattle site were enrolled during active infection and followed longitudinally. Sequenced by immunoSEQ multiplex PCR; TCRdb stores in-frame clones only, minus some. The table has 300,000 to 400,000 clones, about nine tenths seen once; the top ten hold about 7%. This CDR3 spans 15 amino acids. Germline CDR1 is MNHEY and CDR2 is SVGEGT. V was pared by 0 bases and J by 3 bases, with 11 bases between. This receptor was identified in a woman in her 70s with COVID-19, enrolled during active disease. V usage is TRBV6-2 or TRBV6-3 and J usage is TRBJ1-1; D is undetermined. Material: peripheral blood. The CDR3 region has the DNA TGTGCCAGCAGTTACTCGCAAAACGGGGACACTGAAGCTTTCTTT. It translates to CASSYSQNGDTEAFF.